The clone carrying this T cell receptor beta chain has more than one count but fewer than ten. The use of a sample-barcoded 5' primer and a J-beta primer mix characterized a second PCR of roughly 6 to 11 cycles. TCRdb passed the 5' RACE reads through MiXCR, listing each CDR3 protein once. Altogether about 640,000 distinct CDR3 sequences are present, 45% to 65% being singletons, with the ten largest covering 30% to 40%. These data come from a study of blood T cells in healthy people across ages. V dropped 7 bases and J dropped 3 bases, with 12 bases sitting between them. Germline V CDR1 and CDR2: SNHLY, FYNNEI. The CDR3 sequence is 13 residues long.

The chain employs TRBV2 and TRBJ1-1; D call uncertain. The clonotype was recovered from a man aged 55 to 70 in good health. The sample comprised blood. The CDR3 region has the DNA TGTGCCAGCACGGCAGATCTCGACACTGAAGCTTTCTTT. The encoded protein is CASTADLDTEAFF.